The rows below give T cell receptor beta chains drawn from one sample of a study of a mutant IDH1 vaccine in newly diagnosed glioma. The antigens these receptors bind are not known. Generated by immunoSEQ multiplex PCR, the TCRdb table keeps only in-frame clones and is missing some. The sample holds roughly 69,000 clones; more than 85% are singletons and the top ten take 1.5% to 2.5%. This specimen was PBMCs, taken from a glioma patient whose treatment included an IDH1 peptide vaccine. The source is a man between 25 and 39 years old with glioma. CDR3s include the opening cysteine and the closing phenylalanine or tryptophan. D genes are given only for firm matches. The size of a clone is reported for some rows only, either as once, few or many, or as a class for expanded clones.

CDR3,DNA,D,J,size,V
CASSLAGVAGNIQYF,TGTGCCAGCAGCTTAGCGGGTGTGGCTGGGAACATTCAGTACTTC,.,TRBJ2-4,.,TRBV7-2
CASSYAGELFF,TGTGCCAGCAGCTATGCCGGGGAGCTGTTTTTT,.,TRBJ2-2,.,TRBV13
CASSTGVVETQYF,TGTGCCAGTAGTACAGGGGTGGTGGAGACCCAGTACTTC,.,TRBJ2-5,.,TRBV19
CATSREGSRQGPDTQYF,TGTGCCACCAGCAGAGAAGGGTCACGGCAGGGGCCAGATACGCAGTATTTT,.,TRBJ2-3,.,TRBV15
CASSPDKVTQYF,TGCGCCAGCAGCCCCGACAAAGTGACCCAGTACTTC,.,TRBJ2-5,.,TRBV4-1
CASSWRGHLPGDTQYF,TGTGCCAGCAGCTGGAGGGGACACCTCCCGGGAGATACGCAGTATTTT,.,TRBJ2-3,once,TRBV5-5
CSVEDGRGAITGEQFF,TGCAGCGTTGAAGATGGAAGGGGTGCAATTACGGGTGAGCAGTTCTTC,.,TRBJ2-1,.,TRBV29-1
CASSYGAGGHYEQYF,TGTGCCAGCAGTTACGGAGCGGGGGGGCATTACGAGCAGTACTTC,TRBD2,TRBJ2-7,.,TRBV6-5
CASSGSGTSGHPSTDTQYF,TGTGCCAGTAGTGGTTCAGGGACTAGCGGTCACCCTAGCACAGATACGCAGTATTTT,TRBD2,TRBJ2-3,.,TRBV19
CASSLPGRAGELFF,TGTGCCAGCAGCTTGCCAGGGAGGGCCGGGGAGCTGTTTTTT,TRBD2,TRBJ2-2,.,TRBV5-5
CASSPDRGSNQPQHF,TGTGCCAGCAGCCCCGACAGGGGAAGCAATCAGCCCCAGCATTTT,TRBD1,TRBJ1-5,.,TRBV27
CASSLIYRSDSPLHF,TGTGCCAGCAGTCTCATCTACAGGTCTGATTCACCCCTCCACTTT,.,TRBJ1-6,.,TRBV6-1
CAISESLLGLAGGKQETQYF,TGTGCCATCAGTGAGTCCTTATTGGGACTAGCGGGGGGAAAACAAGAGACCCAGTACTTC,TRBD2,TRBJ2-5,.,TRBV10-3
CASSWWPGDKETQYF,TGTGCCAGCAGTTGGTGGCCGGGGGACAAAGAGACCCAGTACTTC,.,TRBJ2-5,.,TRBV27
CASSLAGGAYEQYF,TGTGCCAGCAGCTTAGCAGGGGGGGCCTACGAGCAGTACTTC,.,TRBJ2-7,.,TRBV7-2